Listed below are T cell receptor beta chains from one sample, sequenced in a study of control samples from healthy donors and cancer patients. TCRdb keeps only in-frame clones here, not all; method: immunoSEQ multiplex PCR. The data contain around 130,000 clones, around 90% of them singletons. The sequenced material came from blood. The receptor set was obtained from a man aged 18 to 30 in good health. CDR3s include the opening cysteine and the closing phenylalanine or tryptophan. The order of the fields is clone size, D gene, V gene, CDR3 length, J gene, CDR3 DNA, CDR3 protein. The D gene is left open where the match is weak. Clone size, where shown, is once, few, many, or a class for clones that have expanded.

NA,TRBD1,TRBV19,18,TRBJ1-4,TGTGCCAGTAGTACCAGGACAGGGGCAATTGCAACTAATGAAAAACTGTTTTTT,CASSTRTGAIATNEKLFF
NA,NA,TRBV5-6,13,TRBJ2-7,TGTGCCAGCAGCTTAGGGGGGATCTACGAGCAGTACTTC,CASSLGGIYEQYF
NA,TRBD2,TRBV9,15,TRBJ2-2,TGTGCCACACTCGGGACTAGCGGAAACACCGGGGAGCTGTTTTTT,CATLGTSGNTGELFF
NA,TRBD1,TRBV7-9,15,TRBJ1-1,TGTGCCAGCACCCTCACAGGGGGACGGAACACTGAAGCTTTCTTT,CASTLTGGRNTEAFF
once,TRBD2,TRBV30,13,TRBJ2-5,TGTGCCTGCCCAAGACCGGGGGGGGAGACCCAGTACTTC,CACPRPGGETQYF
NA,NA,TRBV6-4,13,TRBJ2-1,TGTGCCAGCAGGCCAGATACTTCCAATGAGCAGTTCTTC,CASRPDTSNEQFF
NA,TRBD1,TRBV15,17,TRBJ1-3,TGTGCCACCGGGACAGGGAATCTCTACGACTCTGGAAACACCATATATTTT,CATGTGNLYDSGNTIYF
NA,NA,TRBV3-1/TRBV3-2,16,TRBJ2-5,TGTGCCAGCAGCCAAGTCGGTGGGGCAGGGGGGGAGACCCAGTACTTC,CASSQVGGAGGETQYF
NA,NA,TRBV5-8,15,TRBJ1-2,TGTGCCAGCACCCGGGACCTAGCTCTGGACTATGGCTACACCTTC,CASTRDLALDYGYTF
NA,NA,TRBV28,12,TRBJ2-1,TGTGCCAGCACCGGTCCTGCCGGTGAGCAGTTCTTC,CASTGPAGEQFF
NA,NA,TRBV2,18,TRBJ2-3,TGTGCCAGCAGTGAATTCGCGGGGTCAGACGAGACACAGGATACGCAGTATTTT,CASSEFAGSDETQDTQYF
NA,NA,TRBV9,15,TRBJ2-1,TGTGCCAGCAGCGTAGCGTCCCAGCCTTACAATGAGCAGTTCTTC,CASSVASQPYNEQFF
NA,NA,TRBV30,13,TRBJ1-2,TGTGCCTGGAGTGGAATTGGTAGCTCTGGCTACACCTTC,CAWSGIGSSGYTF
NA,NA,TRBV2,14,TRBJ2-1,TGTGCCAGCAGTGGAGGGATCTCCTACAATGAGCAGTTCTTC,CASSGGISYNEQFF
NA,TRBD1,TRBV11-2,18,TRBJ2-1,TGTGCCAGCAGCTTATACCGGGACAGAGCATTCGGGGCCAATGAGCAGTTCTTC,CASSLYRDRAFGANEQFF
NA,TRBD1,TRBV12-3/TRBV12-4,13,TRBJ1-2,TGTGCCAGCAGTCCTGGGACAGGCTATGGCTACACCTTC,CASSPGTGYGYTF
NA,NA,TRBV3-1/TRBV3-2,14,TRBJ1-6,TGTGCCAGCAGCCAGGGGGAGGGCAATTCACCCCTCCACTTT,CASSQGEGNSPLHF
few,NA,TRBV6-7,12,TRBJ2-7,TGTGCCAGCACTGGTTTTCGGCTCGAGCAGTACTTC,CASTGFRLEQYF
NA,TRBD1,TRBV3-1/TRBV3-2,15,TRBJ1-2,TGTGCCAGCAGCCAAGGGACAGGGACCAACTATGGCTACACCTTC,CASSQGTGTNYGYTF
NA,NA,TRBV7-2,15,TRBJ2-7,TGTGCCAGCAGCTTACGGGGCACGACGGCCTACGAGCAGTACTTC,CASSLRGTTAYEQYF
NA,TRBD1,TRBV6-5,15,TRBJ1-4,TGTGCCAGCAGTACAGGGGACCCAACTAATGAAAAACTGTTTTTT,CASSTGDPTNEKLFF
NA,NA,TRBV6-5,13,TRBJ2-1,TGTGCCAGCACCACCCCTGGTCGTAATGAGCAGTTCTTC,CASTTPGRNEQFF
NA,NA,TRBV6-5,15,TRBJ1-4,TGTGCCAGCAGTCGGGAGGGCTCAACTAATGAAAAACTGTTTTTT,CASSREGSTNEKLFF
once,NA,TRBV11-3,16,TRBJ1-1,TGTGCCAGCAGCTTAGTCGGGACTCAGGCTTCCCCTGAAGCTTTCTTT,CASSLVGTQASPEAFF
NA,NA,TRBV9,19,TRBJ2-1,TGTGCCAGCAGCGCACCCGAGACAGGAGGGGGTGTATCCTACAATGAGCAGTTCTTC,CASSAPETGGGVSYNEQFF
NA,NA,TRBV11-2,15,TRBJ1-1,TGTGCCAGCAGCCCTAACAGTAGTCGGGGGACTGAAGCTTTCTTT,CASSPNSSRGTEAFF
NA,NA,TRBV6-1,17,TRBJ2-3,TGTGCCAGCAGTGAGGCGCGGGCCAGGGGATACACAGATACGCAGTATTTT,CASSEARARGYTDTQYF
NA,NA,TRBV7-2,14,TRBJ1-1,TGTGCCAGCAGCCCAGTCGAGGGTGCCACTGAAGCTTTCTTT,CASSPVEGATEAFF
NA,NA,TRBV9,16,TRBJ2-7,TGTGCCAGCAGCGTAGGCGAGGATGGGGGCTCCTACGAGCAGTACTTC,CASSVGEDGGSYEQYF
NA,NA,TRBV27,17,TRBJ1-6,TGTGCCAGCAGTTCCCGGACACGGTCTGAGTATAATTCACCCCTCCACTTT,CASSSRTRSEYNSPLHF